The source of this T cell receptor beta chain is a study of radiotherapy plus CTLA-4 blockade in lung cancer. The CDR3 has 13 residues. CDR1 is GTSNPN, CDR2 SVGIG, per germline (reference sequence). Trimming left V 3 bases short and J 2 bases short, with 10 bases between. The method was immunoSEQ multiplex PCR; TCRdb's version includes in-frame clones alone and lacks a portion of them. The table shows about 53,000 clones, with around 84% occurring only once. The source was peripheral blood, collected from a patient treated with radiotherapy plus ipilimumab. The chain has TRBV30 and TRBJ1-1; tentative D call: TRBD1 (5 bases). The sequence was collected from a human donor with non-small cell lung cancer whose response to radiotherapy plus ipilimumab could not be evaluated. Written as DNA, the CDR3 is TGTGCCTGGAGGTTACAGGAAAACACTGAAGCTTTCTTT. Translation gives CAWRLQENTEAFF.